Described below is a single T cell receptor (delta chain) sequence and its context. Its antigen is not yet known. No much larger clone exists at a distance of one base, and base qualities are not known. This entry comes from a study of Vδ1+ human thymocytes (dated by TCRdb to 2017 to 2018). Regarding the study in general: As a data resource, the study described the mRNA-level TRG and TRD CDR3 repertoires of highly purified Vdelta1+ thymocytes obtained from young children. Earlier work had validated the multiplex-based CDR3 amplicon strategy against 5'RACE-based methods for generating CDR3 amplicons.

The germline V gene sets CDR1 to TSWWSYY and CDR2 to QGS. Counted from cysteine to phenylalanine, this CDR3 has 17 amino acids. The kept DNA is CDR3 alone, 51 bases in frame from the first base. Trimming removed 0 bases from V and 2 bases from J; the gene matches leave 6 bases unexplained. Thymic samples were depleted of alphabeta T cells, then CD3+ TCRVdelta1+ TCRVdelta2- thymocytes were FACS-sorted. The purity of the sorted Vdelta1+ thymocytes fell between 98% and 99.6%. Thymic specimens came from 8 or 9 paediatric patients undergoing corrective cardiac surgery, aged from about 5 days to 16 months. The thymic tissue was dispersed, and mononuclear cells were isolated using a Histopaque-1077 density gradient. For staining, the antibodies used were anti-TCRVdelta1 clone TS8.2, anti-TCRVdelta2 clone B6, anti-CD3 clone HIT3a and anti-TCRalphabeta clone IP26. General study outcomes and caveats: The use of highly purified populations and single-cell validation was advised by the authors, since misinterpretation of bulk repertoire data could be caused by unexpected Vdelta2 sequences. Many TRG clonotypes were shared between donors (up to roughly 6.9x10^3), whereas TRD repertoires were essentially private (max about 120 shared). Donors did not cluster by age or sex, so the analyses were not stratified by age or sex. Although sort purity was high, roughly a fifth of thymic TRD sequences were Vdelta2 (with a few Vdelta3), in contrast to the peripheral blood Vdelta1+ controls. The thymic TRG and TRD repertoires appeared highly polyclonal, with Gaussian CDR3 length distributions, in contrast to the oligoclonal repertoires of peripheral blood.

RNA was extracted with the RNeasy mini kit and reverse transcribed using Superscript III. CDR3 amplicons were generated by multiplex PCR with pooled V-gene forward primers and a constant-region reverse primer carrying Illumina adaptor overhangs. After gel purification, the amplicons were indexed with Nextera index primers over approximately 8 extra PCR cycles and then purified using AMPure XP beads. Sequencing of the libraries was done on an Illumina MiSeq using paired-end 250 bp reads, dual indexing and an approximately 22% PhiX spike-in. In the original analysis: Read quality was checked with FastQC, and TRG read pairs were merged using ea-utils fastq-join. Sequences were annotated with IMGT/HighV-QUEST, keeping only productive sequences with unambiguous V-gene assignment; clonotypes were defined by identical CDR3 sequence. VDJtools 1.1.1, tcR 2.2.3, Treemap and vegan Shannon diversity in R 3.4.4 were used for downstream analysis. With CATT, TCRdb called clones again from the public reads; duplicate DNA rows were later joined. The V and J calls were not made by the authors but by TCRdb's processing. This sample lists roughly 76,000 delta-chain clones; around 30% were detected once. The ten largest clones take up over 0.2% of the sample.

This TCR derives from a boy less than two years old who had congenital heart surgery. The specimen sequenced was Vdelta1+ gamma-delta thymocytes from the thymus. What the cell subset or site label conveys for this sample: FACS-sorted CD3+ TCRalphabeta- TCRVdelta1+ TCRVdelta2- thymocytes. The rearrangement combines TRDV1 with TRDJ1; TRDD3 matches 10 bases in the middle. The base sequence is TGTGCTCTTGGGGAACTCGGAGTACTGGGGGATACCGATAAACTCATCTTT. It translates to CALGELGVLGDTDKLIF.